Each of the 2 T cell receptor beta chains below was sequenced from the same sample in a study of T cell responses to AZD1222 COVID-19 vaccine. TCRdb keeps only in-frame clones here, not all; method: immunoSEQ multiplex PCR. The sample shows 80,000 to 100,000 clones, more than 70% of them seen only once. The source material was peripheral blood, sampled on day 0 of AZD1222 vaccination. The receptor set was obtained from an adult in good health.

The J gene is TRBJ1-1, the V gene TRBV5-4; no firm D call. The CDR3 has 14 residues. Between the trimmed V and J ends, which lost 2 bases and 1 base, there was a span of 9 bases. Germline CDR1 is SGHNT and CDR2 is YYREEE (reference sequence). CDR3 amino acids: CASSLGSTNTEAFF. DNA of the CDR3: TGTGCCAGCAGCTTAGGCAGCACGAACACTGAAGCTTTCTTT.

V and J are TRBV5-6 and TRBJ2-2; 7 bases align to TRBD2. Germline CDR1 is SGHDT and CDR2 is YYEEEE. The J segment lost 5 bases and the V segment lost 2 bases, leaving 6 bases of the junction unmatched. The CDR3 has 15 amino acids. The CDR3 DNA is TGTGCCAGCAGCTTCGGGACCGGGGGGACCGGGGAGCTGTTTTTT. Its protein product is CASSFGTGGTGELFF.